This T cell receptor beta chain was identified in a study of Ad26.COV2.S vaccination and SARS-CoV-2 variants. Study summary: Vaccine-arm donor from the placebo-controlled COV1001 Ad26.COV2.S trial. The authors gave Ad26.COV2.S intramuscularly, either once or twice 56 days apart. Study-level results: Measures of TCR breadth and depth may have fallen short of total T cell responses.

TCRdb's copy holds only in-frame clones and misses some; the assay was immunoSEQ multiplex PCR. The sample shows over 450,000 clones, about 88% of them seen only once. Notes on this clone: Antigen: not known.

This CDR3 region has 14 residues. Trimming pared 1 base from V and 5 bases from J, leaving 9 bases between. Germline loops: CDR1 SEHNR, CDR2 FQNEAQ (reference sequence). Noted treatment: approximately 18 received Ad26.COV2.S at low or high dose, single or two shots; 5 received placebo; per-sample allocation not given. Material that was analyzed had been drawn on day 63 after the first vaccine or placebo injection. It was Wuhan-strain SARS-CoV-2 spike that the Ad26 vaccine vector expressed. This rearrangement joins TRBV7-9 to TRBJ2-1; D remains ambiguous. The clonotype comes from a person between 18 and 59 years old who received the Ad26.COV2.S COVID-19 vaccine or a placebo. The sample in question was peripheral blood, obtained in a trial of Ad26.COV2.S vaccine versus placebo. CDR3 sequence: CASSLGAGNNEQFF. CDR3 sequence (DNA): TGTGCCAGCAGCTTAGGTGCCGGAAACAATGAGCAGTTCTTC.